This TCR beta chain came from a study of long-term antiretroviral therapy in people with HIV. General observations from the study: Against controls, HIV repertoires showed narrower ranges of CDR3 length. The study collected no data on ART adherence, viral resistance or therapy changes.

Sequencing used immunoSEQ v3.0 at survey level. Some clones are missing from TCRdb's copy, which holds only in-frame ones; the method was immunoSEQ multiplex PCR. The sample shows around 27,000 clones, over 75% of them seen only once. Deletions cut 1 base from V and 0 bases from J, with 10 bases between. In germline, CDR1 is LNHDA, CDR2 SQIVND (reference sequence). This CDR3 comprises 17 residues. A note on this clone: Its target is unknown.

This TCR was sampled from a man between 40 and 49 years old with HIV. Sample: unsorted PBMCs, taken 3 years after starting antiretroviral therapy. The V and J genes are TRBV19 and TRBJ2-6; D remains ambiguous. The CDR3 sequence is CASSIGAGISGANVLTF. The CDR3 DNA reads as TGTGCCAGTAGTATAGGTGCAGGAATCTCTGGGGCCAACGTCCTGACTTTC.